A single sample is the source of the 15 T cell receptor beta chains below, sequenced in a study of shared clonotypes between healthy human individuals. Some clones are missing from TCRdb's copy, which holds only in-frame ones; the method was immunoSEQ multiplex PCR. This table has about 2.4 million clones, just over 90% appearing once. Sequencing input: naive CD4+ T cells sorted from blood. As for subset: CD45RA+ positively selected. The receptors shown here come from a man younger than 30 in good health.

The sample holds one count of this clone. This chain connects TRBV5-4 to TRBJ2-1, with 8 bases identical to TRBD2. The length of the CDR3 is 16 residues. V lost 0 bases to trimming and J lost 4 bases; unmatched junction nucleotides: 6. In germline, CDR1 is SGHNT, CDR2 YYREEE (reference sequence). The CDR3 protein is CASSLAGGVGYNEQFF. CDR3 sequence (DNA): TGTGCCAGCAGCTTGGCCGGGGGGGTCGGTTACAATGAGCAGTTCTTC.

The chain carries TRBV5-5 and TRBJ2-7; perhaps TRBD1 as D (5 bases). Per the germline V gene, CDR1 is SGHKS and CDR2 is YYEKEE (reference sequence). CDR3 length equals 18 residues. Trimming took 0 bases from V and 3 from J, leaving 22 bases between them. DNA of the CDR3: TGTGCCAGCAGCTTGGGGGGCAGAAGACCCACTACCGACTACGAGCAGTACTTC. Encoded protein: CASSLGGRRPTTDYEQYF.

The gene calls are TRBV5-1 and TRBJ2-7; no reliable D call. The ends were cut back, 0 bases at V and 4 bases at J, with 8 bases in the middle. CDR1 and CDR2 (germline): SGHRS, YFSETQ. This CDR3 is 13 amino acids long. CDR3 sequence reads: CASSLGPRYEQYF. The CDR3 DNA reads TGCGCCAGCAGCTTGGGACCAAGGTACGAGCAGTACTTC. Full variable domain (outside the CDR3, taken from reference TRBV5-1 and TRBJ2-7): KAGVTQTPRYLIKTRGQQVTLSCSPISGHRSVSWYQQTPGQGLQFLFEYFSETQRNKGNFPGRFSGRQFSNSRSEMNVSTLELGDSALYLCASSLGPRYEQYFGPGTRLTVT.

The CDR3 loop reads CASSLAAKQGQETQYF. In DNA form, the CDR3 reads TGCGCCAGCAGCTTGGCCGCTAAACAGGGACAAGAGACCCAGTACTTC. This sequence joins TRBV5-1 and TRBJ2-5, with D possibly matching TRBD1 (6 bases). CDR1 is SGHRS, CDR2 YFSETQ, per germline. V gave up 0 bases and J gave up 2 bases, with 14 bases separating them. There are 16 residues in the CDR3.

The chain uses TRBV28 and TRBJ1-2; D unclear. V was shortened by 5 bases and J by 0 bases, with 7 bases between the two germline ends. CDR3 size: 13 residues. Per the germline V gene, CDR1 is MDHEN and CDR2 is SYDVKM. In DNA, the CDR3 is TGTGCCAGCAGTCCGCAGACTAACTATGGCTACACCTTC. Translated, it gives CASSPQTNYGYTF.

This clone was seen once. This chain joins TRBV30 and TRBJ2-6; 8 bases match TRBD1. The CDR3 has 17 amino acids. Germline V lookup: CDR1 GTSNPN, CDR2 SVGIG (reference sequence). Germline trimming cut 3 bases from V and 0 bases from J; bases unmatched to any gene: 7. The CDR3 protein is CAWSATTGGSGANVLTF. DNA of the CDR3: TGTGCCTGGAGCGCTACCACAGGGGGCTCTGGGGCCAACGTCCTGACTTTC. The complete variable domain, with remaining parts taken from reference TRBV30 and TRBJ2-6, reads SQTIHQWPATLVQPVGSPLSLECTVEGTSNPNLYWYRQAAGRGLQLLFYSVGIGQISSEVPQNLSASRPQDRQFILSSKKLLLSDSGFYLCAWSATTGGSGANVLTFGAGSRLTVL.

The V and J genes are TRBV9 and TRBJ2-3; unclear D gene. There are 14 residues in the CDR3. Germline lookup yields CDR1 SGDLS and CDR2 YYNGEE. V lost 3 bases, J lost 1 base, and 9 bases lay in between. Written as DNA, the CDR3 is TGTGCCAGCAGCGCCGGAGTTGGCACAGATACGCAGTATTTT. Translating gives CASSAGVGTDTQYF.

V gene TRBV27 combines with J gene TRBJ2-7, with D perhaps matching TRBD2 (8 bases). This CDR3 comprises 15 residues. Germline V gives CDR1 MNHEY, CDR2 SMNVEV (reference sequence). V lost 7 bases, J lost 1 base, and 17 bases lay in between. The CDR3 DNA is TGTGCCAGCACTCCGGGAGGGGGCGCGTCCTACGAGCAGTACTTC. This sequence encodes CASTPGGGASYEQYF.

The V gene is TRBV19, the J gene TRBJ2-2; either TRBD1 or TRBD2 may fit D (6 bases each). Germline V lookup: CDR1 LNHDA, CDR2 SQIVND (reference sequence). V was shortened by 1 base and J by 1 base, with 10 bases between the two germline ends. The CDR3 runs 16 residues. CDR3 protein: CASSIVGGQNTGELFF. In DNA, the CDR3 is TGTGCCAGTAGTATAGTCGGGGGACAGAACACCGGGGAGCTGTTTTTT.

This clone was seen once. The chain has TRBV6-6 and TRBJ1-2; tentatively, D is TRBD1 (5 bases). The V end lost 0 bases, the J end lost 8 bases, and 19 bases lay between the germline ends. The CDR3 runs to 16 residues. Germline values: CDR1 MNHNY, CDR2 SVGAGI (reference sequence). The CDR3: CASSYSITGRSGGYTF. DNA of the CDR3: TGTGCCAGCAGTTACTCGATAACGGGACGGTCGGGCGGCTACACCTTC.

V usage is TRBV4-3 and J usage is TRBJ2-3, with 8 bases matching TRBD2. The germline gives CDR1 LGHNA, CDR2 YSLEER. Trimming removed 5 bases from V and 6 bases from J; junction bases left unmatched: 7. The CDR3 is 14 residues long. CDR3 sequence: CASSWGLDADTQYF. CDR3 DNA sequence: TGCGCCAGCAGCTGGGGACTAGATGCGGATACGCAGTATTTT.

V and J are TRBV6-6 and TRBJ2-5; D is unresolved. This CDR3 spans 12 amino acids. Germline V gene sequence: CDR1 MNHNY, CDR2 SVGAGI (reference sequence). The ends were cut back, 5 bases at V and 2 bases at J, with 6 bases in the middle. CDR3 sequence (DNA): TGTGCCAGCAGTCACCTACAAGAGACCCAGTACTTC. It yields the protein CASSHLQETQYF.

The J gene is TRBJ1-1, the V gene TRBV6-1; TRBD1 is a possible D gene (6 bases). Germline V lookup: CDR1 MNHNS, CDR2 SASEGT. This CDR3 has 14 residues. Trimming cost V 7 bases and J 2 bases, with 14 bases left between them. The DNA of the CDR3 is TGTGCCAGCACCGGACTGGACAGAAACACTGAAGCTTTCTTT. Protein: CASTGLDRNTEAFF.

The CDR3 here is CAIADRGRNQPQHF. The CDR3 DNA is TGTGCCATAGCCGACAGGGGAAGAAATCAGCCCCAGCATTTT. J is TRBJ1-5 and V is TRBV2, with TRBD1 matching 8 bases. Germline loops: CDR1 SNHLY, CDR2 FYNNEI. J gave up 4 bases and V 10 bases, and 9 bases lay outside the gene matches. CDR3 length: 14 amino acids.

The chain combines TRBV10-1 with TRBJ2-1, with 8 nucleotides matching TRBD2. CDR1 WNHNN and CDR2 SYGVQD come from the germline V gene (reference sequence). Unmatched junction bases numbered 8, after V lost 3 bases and J lost 1 base. The CDR3 loop spans 17 amino acids. The CDR3 nucleotides read TGCGCCAGCAGTGAATATGGGACTAGTCTTTCCTACAATGAGCAGTTCTTC. It is translated as CASSEYGTSLSYNEQFF.